This T cell receptor beta chain came from a study of T cell changes during pregnancy in multiple sclerosis. TCRdb's table, derived via immunoSEQ multiplex PCR, lists solely in-frame clones and lacks some. The sample consists of around 100,000 clones, around 93% of them appearing once. Germline lookup yields CDR1 SGHAT and CDR2 FQNNGV. The CDR3 covers 14 residues. Trimming left V 4 bases short and J 3 bases short, with 11 bases between. This receptor was identified in a female donor with multiple sclerosis, enrolled in a pregnancy study. The chain is built from TRBV11-2 and TRBJ2-3; D uncertain. Sequences were derived from peripheral blood, sampled before pregnancy. The chain's CDR3 is CASSSHPGTDTQYF. CDR3 DNA sequence: TGTGCCAGCAGCTCCCACCCAGGAACAGATACGCAGTATTTT.